These 8 T cell receptor beta chains were sequenced from one sample in a study of T cells after yellow fever vaccination. TCRdb re-called the 5' RACE reads through MiXCR, storing one row per CDR3 protein. The sample lists 360,000 or so distinct CDR3 sequences; roughly 10% were seen once. The sample here was PBMCs, taken on the day of the first yellow fever vaccination. These receptors originate from a man between 18 and 35 years old who received the YFV17D yellow fever vaccine.

The rearrangement uses TRBV6-5 and TRBJ1-1, with unresolved D. V was trimmed by 0 bases and J by 0 bases, leaving 8 bases between them. CDR1 and CDR2 (germline): MNHEY, SVGAGI. The length of the CDR3 is 15 residues. The CDR3 DNA reads TGTGCCAGCAGTTACTCCGTCACCTTGAACACTGAAGCTTTCTTT. Residues: CASSYSVTLNTEAFF.

The CDR3 nucleotides are TGCGCCAGCAGCGTGGGGATGGCCACTAATGAAAAACTGTTTTTT. This gives the protein CASSVGMATNEKLFF. V and J are TRBV5-1 and TRBJ1-4; D gene ambiguous. The V and J ends lost 4 bases and 2 bases respectively, with 12 bases between them. The CDR3 runs to 15 residues. CDR1 is SGHRS, CDR2 YFSETQ, per germline.

This clonotype occurred a few times. This chain joins TRBV12-3 or TRBV12-4 and TRBJ2-3; 7 nucleotides line up with TRBD1. Trimming cost V 6 bases and J 6 bases; bases outside gene matches: 12. The CDR3 is 15 amino acids. The CDR3 loop reads CASSPQRVGGDTQYF. CDR3 sequence (DNA): TGTGCCAGCAGCCCCCAGAGGGTAGGGGGCGATACGCAGTATTTT.

This clonotype was seen a few times. The rearrangement joins TRBV3-1 to TRBJ2-3; D unresolved. Per germline, CDR1 LGHDT and CDR2 YNNKEL (reference sequence). Trimming pared 1 base from V and 6 bases from J, leaving 8 bases between. The CDR3 runs to 13 residues. CDR3 DNA sequence: TGTGCCAGCAGCCAAGTCATTGCGGATACGCAGTATTTT. It yields the protein CASSQVIADTQYF.

This clonotype was seen more than once but under ten times. This sequence joins TRBV5-1 and TRBJ2-2; D unresolved. The CDR3 has 13 residues. In germline, CDR1 is SGHRS, CDR2 YFSETQ. V was cut by 0 bases and J by 6 bases, with 6 bases left in between. CDR3 DNA sequence: TGCGCCAGCAGCTTGGAGGGATCCGGGGAGCTGTTTTTT. It translates to CASSLEGSGELFF.

This clonotype was counted a few times. This CDR3 is CASRLTSYEQYV. The DNA of the CDR3 is TGTGCCAGCAGGTTGACCAGTTACGAGCAGTACGTC. V and J are TRBV27 and TRBJ2-7; no clear D gene. This CDR3 comprises 12 residues. Trimming removed 6 bases at V and 4 bases at J, with 10 bases between. The V gene's germline CDR1 is MNHEY and CDR2 SMNVEV (reference sequence).

This clonotype was observed a handful of times. The chain recombines TRBV14 with TRBJ2-7, with D perhaps being TRBD1 or TRBD2 (5 bases each). The germline V and J ends were trimmed by 8 bases and 3 bases, with 23 bases remaining between them. The CDR3 has 16 residues. The germline gives CDR1 SGHDN, CDR2 FVKESK. The CDR3 nucleotides read TGTGCCAGCGCCCCCTCCTACGGGACGGGCAACTACGAGCAGTACTTC. Residues: CASAPSYGTGNYEQYF. The full variable domain, in which reference TRBV14 and TRBJ2-7 provide the parts outside the CDR3, is EAGVTQFPSHSVIEKGQTVTLRCDPISGHDNLYWYRRVMGKEIKFLLHFVKESKQDESGMPNNRFLAERTGGTYSTLKVQPAELEDSGVYFCASAPSYGTGNYEQYFGPGTRLTVT.

Here the CDR3 reads CASSLGGSGETQYF. The CDR3 DNA follows: TGTGCCAGCAGTCTTGGGGGGTCAGGAGAGACCCAGTACTTC. The V call is TRBV7-2, the J call TRBJ2-5; the D gene is possibly TRBD2 (6 bases). The CDR3 length is 14 residues. The germline CDR1 and CDR2 sequences are SGHTA and FQGNSA. V shed 6 bases and J shed 4 bases, with 15 bases lying between them.